The next 25 T cell receptor beta chains were all read from a single sample in a study of blood T cell repertoires in COVID-19. Some clones are missing from TCRdb's copy, which holds only in-frame ones; the method was immunoSEQ multiplex PCR. The data show almost 250,000 clones, with about 89% seen just once and 1.5% to 2% held by the top ten. Sequencing input: peripheral blood. These receptors came from a woman in her sixties who had recovered from COVID-19.

This clone was counted only a few times. The chain joins TRBV19 to TRBJ1-1; D call uncertain. Germline V gene data show CDR1 as LNHDA and CDR2 as SQIVND (reference sequence). The length of the CDR3 is 13 residues. Trimming removed 6 bases from V and 0 bases from J, with 8 bases in between. CDR3 nucleotide sequence: TGTGCCAGTAGCGCTACGATGAACACTGAAGCTTTCTTT. This translates into CASSATMNTEAFF.

CDR3 sequence: CASSEDYTDTQYF. Here the CDR3 DNA reads TGTGCCAGCAGCGAAGACTACACAGATACGCAGTATTTT. V usage is TRBV6-2 or TRBV6-3 and J usage is TRBJ2-3, with D perhaps TRBD2 (5 bases). Trimming stripped 6 bases from V and 2 bases from J, with 9 bases between. The CDR3 loop spans 13 amino acids. In germline, CDR1 is MNHEY, CDR2 SVGEGT.

In this sample, this clone turned up once. The chain links TRBV18 to TRBJ2-1; a weak D match, TRBD2 (6 bases). This CDR3 region has 16 residues. V was clipped by 6 bases and J by 2 bases, with 17 bases between them. Germline V gene lookup returns CDR1 KGHSH and CDR2 LQKENI. The chain's CDR3 is CASSPSLGGAYNEQFF. The DNA for the CDR3 is TGTGCCAGCTCCCCATCTCTGGGCGGGGCCTACAATGAGCAGTTCTTC.

The chain joins TRBV4-2 to TRBJ2-3; TRBD2 aligns across 9 bases. V trimming: 0 bases; J trimming: 10 bases; junction bases outside the gene matches: 14. Germline V CDR1 and CDR2: LGHNA, YNFKEQ. CDR3 length: 17 amino acids. CDR3 residues: CASSQDEWAGGINAQYF. The CDR3 region has the DNA TGTGCCAGCAGCCAAGATGAATGGGCGGGGGGGATAAACGCGCAGTATTTT.

The chain joins TRBV18 to TRBJ1-3, with D uncertain. The CDR3 runs to 15 residues. V shed 3 bases and J shed 0 bases, with 9 bases lying between them. CDR1 is KGHSH and CDR2 is LQKENI in the germline V gene. The CDR3 sequence: CASSPSGYSGNTIYF. CDR3 sequence (DNA): TGTGCCAGCTCACCCTCAGGTTACTCTGGAAACACCATATATTTT.

The rearrangement uses TRBV4-1 and TRBJ2-4, with D perhaps matching TRBD1 (5 bases). Germline V gene sequence: CDR1 MGHRA, CDR2 YSYEKL. Trimming left V 3 bases short and J 0 bases short, with 6 bases between. This CDR3 contains 14 residues. The chain's CDR3 is CASSHREAKNIQYF. The CDR3 coding sequence is TGCGCCAGCAGCCACAGGGAAGCCAAAAACATTCAGTACTTC.

The V call is TRBV5-8, the J call TRBJ2-7; 7 bases match TRBD1. Germline lookup yields CDR1 SGHTS and CDR2 YDEGEE. The CDR3 length is 15 residues. Germline trimming cut 4 bases from V and 2 bases from J; bases unmatched to any gene: 9. The CDR3 coding sequence is TGTGCCAGCAGCCTAAGCACAGGGGTCGCCTACGAGCAGTACTTC. It yields the protein CASSLSTGVAYEQYF.

J is TRBJ1-6 and V is TRBV4-2; no reliable D call. V lost 0 bases, J lost 8 bases, and 8 bases lay in between. CDR1 and CDR2 (germline): LGHNA, YNFKEQ. The CDR3 is 14 residues long. CDR3 coding DNA: TGTGCCAGCAGCCAAGAGACTGCTTATTCACCCCTCCACTTT. It yields the protein CASSQETAYSPLHF.

J is TRBJ2-7 and V is TRBV24-1; weak D call: TRBD2 (5 bases). The CDR3 runs to 14 residues. Per germline, CDR1 KGHDR and CDR2 SFDVKD. V lost 4 bases, J lost 2 bases, and 11 bases lay in between. CDR3 in DNA: TGTGCCACCAGTGACGTACTAGACCCCTACGAGCAGTACTTC. It specifies CATSDVLDPYEQYF.

DNA of the CDR3: TGTGCCAGCAGTTTTACGGGACAGGGAGGAACTGAAGCTTTCTTT. Protein: CASSFTGQGGTEAFF. The chain has TRBV28 and TRBJ1-1; TRBD1 agrees at 9 bases. The CDR3 covers 15 residues. V shed 3 bases, J shed 5 bases, and the junction held 7 bases outside the gene matches. From germline, CDR1 is MDHEN and CDR2 SYDVKM.

The chain carries TRBV3-1 (or the pseudogene TRBV3-2) and TRBJ2-1, with 10 bases aligning to TRBD2. V lost 3 bases, J lost 4 bases, and 6 bases stayed unmatched. Germline V gives CDR1 LGHDT, CDR2 YNNKEL (reference sequence). The length of the CDR3 is 16 residues. DNA for the CDR3: TGTGCCAGCAGCCATAATAGCGGGGGGACATACAATGAGCAGTTCTTC. Translating it yields CASSHNSGGTYNEQFF.

This chain links TRBV7-3 with TRBJ2-1; tentative D call: TRBD1 (6 bases). V was trimmed by 7 bases and J by 2 bases, leaving 18 bases between them. The CDR3 is made up of 16 amino acids. Germline lookup yields CDR1 SGHTA and CDR2 FQGTGA. CDR3 coding DNA: TGTGCCAGCACCCCAGGTGTCCAGGGGCCCTACAATGAGCAGTTCTTC. Its translation is CASTPGVQGPYNEQFF.

The V and J genes are TRBV2 and TRBJ1-5; TRBD1 matches at 7 bases. This CDR3 contains 15 residues. V was pared by 8 bases and J by 3 bases, with 10 bases of the junction left unmatched. In germline, CDR1 is SNHLY, CDR2 FYNNEI. CDR3 sequence: CASSPGGAINQPQHF. CDR3 nucleotides: TGTGCCAGCTCCCCAGGGGGAGCCATCAATCAGCCCCAGCATTTT.

The chain has TRBV7-9 and TRBJ2-7; the D gene is possibly TRBD1 (6 bases). The germline V and J ends were trimmed by 1 base and 11 bases, with 21 bases remaining between them. In germline, CDR1 is SEHNR, CDR2 FQNEAQ (reference sequence). This CDR3 region has 15 residues. CDR3 sequence (DNA): TGTGCCAGCAGCTTAGACTCGCCGCTACAGGGCGTGAAGTACTTC. Protein sequence: CASSLDSPLQGVKYF.

This clone came up a few times. The chain has TRBV9 and TRBJ2-1; no definite D call. CDR1 is SGDLS and CDR2 is YYNGEE in the germline V gene. The CDR3 length is 15 residues. Trimming took 0 bases from V and 0 from J, leaving 7 bases between them. CDR3 coding DNA: TGTGCCAGCAGCGTAGGTGACAACTCCTACAATGAGCAGTTCTTC. This codes for CASSVGDNSYNEQFF.

The rearrangement joins TRBV5-1 to TRBJ2-2, with TRBD2 matching over 12 bases. The J segment lost 7 bases and the V segment lost 4 bases, leaving 11 bases of the junction unmatched. The CDR3 is 17 amino acids. CDR1 and CDR2 from the germline V gene are SGHRS and YFSETQ. Here the CDR3 reads CASSPNTGLAGSGELFF. The CDR3 nucleotides are TGCGCCAGCAGCCCCAACACCGGACTAGCGGGGAGCGGGGAGCTGTTTTTT.

The rearrangement joins TRBV14 to TRBJ1-5, with D maybe TRBD1 (5 bases). Germline-derived CDR1 and CDR2 are SGHDN and FVKESK. Trimming removed 0 bases from V and 6 bases from J, with 6 bases in between. The length of the CDR3 is 13 residues. The CDR3 is CASSQEGRQPQHF. DNA of the CDR3: TGTGCCAGCAGCCAAGAGGGGCGTCAGCCCCAGCATTTT.

The chain has TRBV5-1 and TRBJ2-7; maybe TRBD1 (5 bases). The CDR3 length is 15 residues. CDR1 SGHRS and CDR2 YFSETQ come from the germline V gene. V dropped 3 bases and J dropped 4 bases, with 17 bases sitting between them. The CDR3: CASSSGPGKGYEQYF. In nucleotides, the CDR3 is TGCGCCAGCAGCTCAGGGCCAGGGAAAGGATACGAGCAGTACTTC.

A few counts support this clone. The chain employs TRBV27 and TRBJ1-2; 9 nucleotides line up with TRBD1. The CDR3 is 15 amino acids. V gave up 3 bases and J gave up 4 bases; unmatched junction bases: 6. CDR1 and CDR2 (germline): MNHEY, SMNVEV (reference sequence). For the CDR3, the DNA is TGTGCCAGCAGTTTGTCTTCGACAGGGGGCTATGGCTACACCTTC. Amino acids: CASSLSSTGGYGYTF.

The chain links TRBV23-1 to TRBJ2-5; no firm D call. TRBV23-1 is an ORF; its function is uncertain. V was trimmed by 0 bases and J by 2 bases, leaving 7 bases between them. This CDR3 has 14 amino acids. The CDR3 DNA sequence: TGCGCCAGCAGTCAATCGAGAGAACAAGAGACCCAGTACTTC. Protein: CASSQSREQETQYF.

This clone has a handful of counts. This sequence joins TRBV6-5 and TRBJ1-1, with D maybe TRBD1 (6 bases). The CDR3 loop spans 16 amino acids. The germline V gene has CDR1 MNHEY and CDR2 SVGAGI. The ends were cut back, 2 bases at V and 0 bases at J, with 13 bases in the middle. The CDR3 DNA sequence: TGTGCCAGCAGTTACAAGACAGGCCCGATGAACACTGAAGCTTTCTTT. It encodes CASSYKTGPMNTEAFF.

This clone has just a few counts. The rearrangement links TRBV7-6 to TRBJ1-4, with D uncertain. The CDR3 has 15 residues. CDR1 is SGHVS and CDR2 is FNYEAQ in the germline V gene. V was clipped by 6 bases and J by 3 bases, with 14 bases between them. CDR3 in amino acids: CASSLAAQPNEKLFF. CDR3 bases: TGTGCCAGCAGTTTGGCGGCCCAGCCTAATGAAAAACTGTTTTTT.

The chain has TRBV4-2 and TRBJ1-1; 7 bases match TRBD1. The CDR3 length is 15 residues. Germline V gives CDR1 LGHNA, CDR2 YNFKEQ. With 4 bases clipped from V and 0 bases from J, the junction kept 5 bases outside the gene matches. The DNA for the CDR3 is TGTGCCAGCAGCCCTCGGGACAGCTTGAACACTGAAGCTTTCTTT. It is translated as CASSPRDSLNTEAFF.

J is TRBJ2-5 and V is TRBV5-8; 7 bases fit TRBD1. CDR1 and CDR2 (germline): SGHTS, YDEGEE. The CDR3 consists of 16 residues. J was trimmed by 5 bases and V by 4 bases; bases with no gene match: 14. DNA for the CDR3: TGTGCCAGCAGCGCTACGGGACAGACATCGTTGGAGACCCAGTACTTC. It specifies CASSATGQTSLETQYF.

This clone was seen once. CDR3 coding DNA: TGTGCCAGTAGTTACGGGATTTTGAGCTCTGGAAACACCATATATTTT. Its translation is CASSYGILSSGNTIYF. The rearrangement uses TRBV19 and TRBJ1-3; no firm D call. Germline loops: CDR1 LNHDA, CDR2 SQIVND (reference sequence). V was shortened by 5 bases and J by 0 bases, with 14 bases between the two germline ends. The CDR3 has 16 residues. The variable domain in full, completed from reference TRBV19 and TRBJ1-3, reads DGGITQSPKYLFRKEGQNVTLSCEQNLNHDAMYWYRQDPGQGLRLIYYSQIVNDFQKGDIAEGYSVSREKKESFPLTVTSAQKNPTAFYLCASSYGILSSGNTIYFGEGSWLTVV.